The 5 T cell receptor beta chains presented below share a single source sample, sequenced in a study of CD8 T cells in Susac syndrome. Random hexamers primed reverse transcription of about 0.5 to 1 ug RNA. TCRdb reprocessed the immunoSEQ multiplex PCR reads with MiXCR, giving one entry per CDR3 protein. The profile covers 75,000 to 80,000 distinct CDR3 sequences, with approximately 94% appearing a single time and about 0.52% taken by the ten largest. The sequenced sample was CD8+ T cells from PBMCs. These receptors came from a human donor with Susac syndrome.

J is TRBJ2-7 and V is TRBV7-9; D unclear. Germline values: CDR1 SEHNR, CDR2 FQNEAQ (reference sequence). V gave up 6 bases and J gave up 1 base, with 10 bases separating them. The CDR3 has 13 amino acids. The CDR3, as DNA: TGTGCCAGCAGTTCCGGGCCATCCTACGAGCAGTACTTC. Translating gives CASSSGPSYEQYF.

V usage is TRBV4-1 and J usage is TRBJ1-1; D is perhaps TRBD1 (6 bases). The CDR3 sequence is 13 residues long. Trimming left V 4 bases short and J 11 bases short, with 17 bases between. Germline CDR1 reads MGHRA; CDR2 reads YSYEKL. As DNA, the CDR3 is TGCGCCAGCAGCCCCCATGATAGGGGGGAGGCTTTCTTT. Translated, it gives CASSPHDRGEAFF.

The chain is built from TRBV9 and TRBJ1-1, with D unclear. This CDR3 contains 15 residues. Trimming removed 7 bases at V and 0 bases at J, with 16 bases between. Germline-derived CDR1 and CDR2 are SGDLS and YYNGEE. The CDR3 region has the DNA TGTGCCAGCGGAAGCGTACCAACAATGAACACTGAAGCTTTCTTT. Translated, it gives CASGSVPTMNTEAFF.

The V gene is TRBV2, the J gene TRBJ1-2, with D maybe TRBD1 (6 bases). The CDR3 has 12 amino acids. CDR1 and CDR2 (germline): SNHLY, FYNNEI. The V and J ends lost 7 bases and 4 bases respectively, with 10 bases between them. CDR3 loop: CASKGEAYGYTF. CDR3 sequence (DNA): TGTGCCAGCAAGGGGGAGGCCTATGGCTACACCTTC.

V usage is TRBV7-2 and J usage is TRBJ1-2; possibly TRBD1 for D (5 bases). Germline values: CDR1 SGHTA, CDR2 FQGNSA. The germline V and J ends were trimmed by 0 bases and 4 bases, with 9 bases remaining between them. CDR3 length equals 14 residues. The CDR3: CASSLAGATYGYTF. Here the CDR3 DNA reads TGTGCCAGCAGCTTAGCAGGGGCCACCTATGGCTACACCTTC.